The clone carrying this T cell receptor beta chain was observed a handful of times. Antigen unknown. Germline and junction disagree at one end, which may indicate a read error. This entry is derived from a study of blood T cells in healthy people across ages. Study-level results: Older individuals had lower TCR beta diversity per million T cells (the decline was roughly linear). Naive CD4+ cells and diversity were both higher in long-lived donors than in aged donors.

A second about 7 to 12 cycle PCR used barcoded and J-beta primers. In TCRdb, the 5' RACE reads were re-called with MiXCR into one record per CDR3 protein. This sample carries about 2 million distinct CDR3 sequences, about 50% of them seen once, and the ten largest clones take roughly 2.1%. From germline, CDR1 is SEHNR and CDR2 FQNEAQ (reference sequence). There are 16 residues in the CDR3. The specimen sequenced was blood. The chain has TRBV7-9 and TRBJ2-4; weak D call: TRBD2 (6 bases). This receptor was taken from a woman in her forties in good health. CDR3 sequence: CASSKEELLAQNIQYF. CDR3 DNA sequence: TGTGCCAGCAGCAAGGAGGAGCTACTAGCCCAAAACATTCAGTACTTC.